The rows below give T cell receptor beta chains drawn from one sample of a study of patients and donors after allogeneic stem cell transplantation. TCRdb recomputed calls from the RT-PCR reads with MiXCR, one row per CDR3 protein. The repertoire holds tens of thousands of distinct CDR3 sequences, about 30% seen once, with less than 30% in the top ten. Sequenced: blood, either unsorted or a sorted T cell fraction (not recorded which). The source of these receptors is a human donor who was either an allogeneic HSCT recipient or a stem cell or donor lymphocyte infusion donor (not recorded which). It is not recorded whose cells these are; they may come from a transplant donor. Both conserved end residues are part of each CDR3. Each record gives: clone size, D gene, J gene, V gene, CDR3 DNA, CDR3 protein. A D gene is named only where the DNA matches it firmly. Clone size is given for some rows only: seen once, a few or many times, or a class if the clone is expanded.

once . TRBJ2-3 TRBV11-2 TGTGCCAGCAGCTTATCCGGATTTACAGATACGCAGAATTTT CASSLSGFTDTQNF
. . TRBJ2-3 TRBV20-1 TGCAGTGCCCGGAAGGGGTCTACGGTAGATACGCAGTATTTT CSARKGSTVDTQYF
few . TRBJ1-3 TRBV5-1 TGCGCCAGCAGCAAGGACCCCTACTCCTCTGGAAACACCATATATTTT CASSKDPYSSGNTIYF
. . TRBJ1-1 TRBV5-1 TGCGCCAGCAGCGTGGAGGAGGGTAGGACTGAAGCTTTCTTT CASSVEEGRTEAFF
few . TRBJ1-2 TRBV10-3 TGTGCCATCAGAGAAACGGGTGATGAGGTTATCGTTAACTATGGCTACACCTTC CAIRETGDEVIVNYGYTF
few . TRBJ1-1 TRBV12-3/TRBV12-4 TGTGCCAGCAGTTTTGAGGGTTTCGCTGAAGCTTTCTTT CASSFEGFAEAFF
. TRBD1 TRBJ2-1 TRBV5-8 TGTGCCAGCAGCTCCGGGACAGGGCAAAATGAGCAGTTCTTC CASSSGTGQNEQFF
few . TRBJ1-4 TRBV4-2 TGTGCCAGCAGCCCCCCGGGTAAAGAAGGAAAACTGTTTTTT CASSPPGKEGKLFF
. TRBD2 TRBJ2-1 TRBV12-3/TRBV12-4 TGTGCCAGCAGTTTTCCTAGCGGGGATTCAGGTGAGCAGTTCTTC CASSFPSGDSGEQFF
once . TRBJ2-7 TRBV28 TGTGCCAGCAGATCCGGGACTCCCTACGAGCAGTACTTC CASRSGTPYEQYF
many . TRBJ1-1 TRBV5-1 TGCGCCAGCAGCATACTCAGGGTTGGCACTGAAGCTTTCTTT CASSILRVGTEAFF
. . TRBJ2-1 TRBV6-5 TGTGCCAGCAGTGGACGGGTAAGCTCCTACAATGAGCAGTTCTTC CASSGRVSSYNEQFF
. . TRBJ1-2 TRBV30 TGTGCCTGGAGTGTCTTGTTCTATGGCTACACCTTC CAWSVLFYGYTF
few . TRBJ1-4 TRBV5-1 TGCGCCAGCAGCTTGAGGGTAGCAGCTAATGAAAAACTGTTTTTT CASSLRVAANEKLFF
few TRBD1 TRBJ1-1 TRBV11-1 TGTGCCAGCAGTTACAGGGGGCGCGGGGCCGACACTGAAGCTTTCTTT CASSYRGRGADTEAFF
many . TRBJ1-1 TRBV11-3 TGTGCCAGCAGCCTAATAATGAACACTGAAGCTTTCTTT CASSLIMNTEAFF
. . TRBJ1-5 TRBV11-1 TGTGCCAGCAGCTACACCGGGGCCCTTGAGGGCAGCAATCAGCCCCAGCATTTT CASSYTGALEGSNQPQHF
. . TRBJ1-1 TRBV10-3 TGTGCCATCAGTGAGTCCGGCACTGAAGCTTTCTTT CAISESGTEAFF
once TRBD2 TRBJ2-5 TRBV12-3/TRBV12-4 TGTGCCAGTGGGACTAGCGTCCAAGAGACCCAGTACTTC CASGTSVQETQYF
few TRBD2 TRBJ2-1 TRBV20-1 TGCAGTGCAAAAATGAGACTAGCGGGAGCCGTCAATGAGCAGTTCTTC CSAKMRLAGAVNEQFF
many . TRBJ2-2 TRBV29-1 TGCAGCGTTGAAGAGTGGGCCGGGGAGCTGTTTTTT CSVEEWAGELFF
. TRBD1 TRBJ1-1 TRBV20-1 TGCAGTGCTAGATTCGGGACAGGGTACCTGAACACTGAAGCTTTCTTT CSARFGTGYLNTEAFF
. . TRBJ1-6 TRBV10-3 TGTGCCATCAAACCGGGGCTACTTAATTCACCCCTCCACTTT CAIKPGLLNSPLHF
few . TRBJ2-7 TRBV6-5 TGTGCCAGCAGTCGCGGGACATTTGACGAGCAGTACTTC CASSRGTFDEQYF
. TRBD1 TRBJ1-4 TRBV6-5 TGTGCCAGCAGCCACAGGGGACTATATGAAAAACTGTTTTTT CASSHRGLYEKLFF
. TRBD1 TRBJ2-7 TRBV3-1 TGTGCCAGCAGCCATGAGGTGGACAGGGCCGAGCAGTACTTC CASSHEVDRAEQYF
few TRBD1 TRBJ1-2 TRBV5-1 TGCGCCAGCAGCCTGAGGACAGGGGACTATGGCTACACCTTC CASSLRTGDYGYTF
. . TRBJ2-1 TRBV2 TGTGCCAGCGCCCGGTTTGGGGGGACAGCGAGAAATGAGCAGTTCTTC CASARFGGTARNEQFF
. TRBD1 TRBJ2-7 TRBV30 TGTGCCTGGACTGGGACAGCGTCATTCTACGAGCAGTACTTC CAWTGTASFYEQYF
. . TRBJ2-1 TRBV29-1 TGCAGCGTTGGGGAGTCCTCCTACAATGAGCAGTTCTTC CSVGESSYNEQFF
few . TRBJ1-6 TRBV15 TGTGCCACCAGCAGAGATTTTGGGGCACCCCTCCACTTT CATSRDFGAPLHF
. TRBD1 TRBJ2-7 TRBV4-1 TGCGCCAGCAAATTATTAGGACAGGGGGCGGAAGAGCAGTACTTC CASKLLGQGAEEQYF
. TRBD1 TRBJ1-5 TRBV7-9 TGTGCCAGCAGCCAACAGGGGGAGGATCAGCCCCAGCATTTT CASSQQGEDQPQHF
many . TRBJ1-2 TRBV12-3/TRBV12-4 TGTGCCAGCAGGGGCAGCTATGGCTACACCTTC CASRGSYGYTF
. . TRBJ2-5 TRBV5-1 TGCGCCAGCAGCTTGGTCGGGCAGGGGGAGACCCAGTACTTC CASSLVGQGETQYF
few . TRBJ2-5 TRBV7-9 TGTGCCAGCAGTGTCATGGCAGAGACCCAGTACTTC CASSVMAETQYF